Each of the 7 T cell receptor beta chains below was sequenced from the same sample in a study of T cell repertoires in cytomegalovirus infection. TCRdb reprocessed the reads with MiXCR, giving one entry per CDR3 protein. This sample has about 770,000 distinct CDR3 sequences, with about 27% found just once. These receptors are not linked to any known antigen. This specimen consisted of cultured CD8+ T cells from PBMCs, obtained from culture after CMV antigen stimulation. The receptor set was obtained from a human donor in good health (CMV status not recorded). Some clones in this sample may be carry-over from other donors' samples.

This clonotype was detected ten times or more. The chain couples TRBV7-2 to TRBJ2-7, with TRBD2 matching over 9 bases. V lost 4 bases to trimming and J lost 6 bases; unmatched junction nucleotides: 7. The CDR3 is 14 amino acids. Per germline, CDR1 SGHTA and CDR2 FQGNSA. Here the CDR3 DNA reads TGTGCCAGCAGCTCGTGGACTAGCGATCCCGAGCAGTACTTC. Its protein product is CASSSWTSDPEQYF. Full variable domain (remainder filled in from reference TRBV7-2 and TRBJ2-7): GAGVSQSPSNKVTEKGKDVELRCDPISGHTALYWYRQSLGQGLEFLIYFQGNSAPDKSGLPSDRFSAERTGGSVSTLTIQRTQQEDSAVYLCASSSWTSDPEQYFGPGTRLTVT.

The V gene is TRBV20-1, the J gene TRBJ2-1, with 8 bases identical to TRBD1. V lost 5 bases to trimming and J lost 10 bases; unmatched junction nucleotides: 7. The germline gives CDR1 DFQATT, CDR2 SNEGSKA (reference sequence). The length of the CDR3 is 12 residues. CDR3 in amino acids: CSAWTGSWEQFF. CDR3 bases: TGCAGTGCTTGGACAGGGAGTTGGGAGCAGTTCTTC.

Note on this clonotype: A much larger clonotype is one base distant, so this may be a read error. The CDR3 protein is CANSLGQLTDTQYF. The CDR3 DNA follows: TGTGCCAACAGTTTAGGGCAGCTCACAGATACGCAGTATTTT. The V call is TRBV12-3 or TRBV12-4, the J call TRBJ2-3; D remains unclear. This CDR3 has 14 amino acids.

This clonotype was counted a few times. The chain combines TRBV7-8 with TRBJ1-1; TRBD1 is a possible D gene (5 bases). Germline CDR1 and CDR2: SGHVS and FQNEAQ. This CDR3 has 17 amino acids. V dropped 2 bases and J dropped 1 base, with 17 bases sitting between them. Here the CDR3 reads CASSLLVSGARNTEAFF. Here the CDR3 DNA reads TGTGCCAGCAGCTTATTGGTGTCCGGGGCCCGGAACACTGAAGCTTTCTTT.

The rearrangement links TRBV6-2 or TRBV6-3 to TRBJ1-1; D remains ambiguous. Trimming pared 7 bases from V and 11 bases from J, leaving 26 bases between. The CDR3 consists of 15 residues. Germline V lookup: CDR1 MNHEY, CDR2 SVGEGT. CDR3 residues: CASNTQRTPAPDAFF. The DNA of the CDR3 is TGTGCCAGCAACACCCAACGGACCCCGGCCCCCGACGCTTTCTTT.

In this sample, this clonotype turned up a few times. The V call is TRBV7-9, the J call TRBJ1-3; D gene ambiguous. CDR3 length: 11 amino acids. CDR1 SEHNR and CDR2 FQNEAQ come from the germline V gene (reference sequence). Trimming left V 4 bases short and J 11 bases short, with 9 bases between. The CDR3: CASSSVFPIYF. CDR3 coding DNA: TGTGCCAGCAGCTCAGTCTTCCCCATATATTTT.

This clonotype was detected a few times. The V call is TRBV6-1, the J call TRBJ2-7; TRBD1 aligns across 8 bases. This CDR3 has 15 amino acids. Germline CDR1 is MNHNS and CDR2 is SASEGT. V was pared by 4 bases and J by 0 bases, with 5 bases of the junction left unmatched. CDR3 in amino acids: CASSGGDRLSYEQYV. The DNA of the CDR3 is TGTGCCAGCAGTGGGGGGGACAGGCTCTCCTACGAGCAGTACGTC.